A selection of T cell receptor beta chains follows, all from one sample in a study of blood T cell repertoires in COVID-19. Repertoires were generated with immunoSEQ multiplex PCR, while TCRdb's copy carries only in-frame clones and drops some. The sample holds about 210,000 clones, roughly four fifths seen once. Material: peripheral blood. The receptors come from a woman aged 40 to 55 with active or convalescent COVID-19. The CDR3 runs from the conserved cysteine through the conserved F or W. The D gene is left open where the match is weak. Part of the rows lack a size; the others show once, few, many or a class for expanded clones.

NA TRBJ1-2 NA TRBV5-4 TGTGCCAGCAGCTGGGGGGTAGATCCGAGGGACTATGGCTACACCTTC CASSWGVDPRDYGYTF
TRBD1 TRBJ2-7 once TRBV28 TGTGCCAGCAGCCGCTTGGGACAGAGCTCCTACGAGCAGTACTTC CASSRLGQSSYEQYF
NA TRBJ1-2 NA TRBV21-1 TGTGCCAGCAGCACACCCGGGACAGGGGGCGACTATGGCTACACCTTC CASSTPGTGGDYGYTF
NA TRBJ1-3 NA TRBV5-4 TGTGCCAGCAGCTTGGAAGTTGGCCCTGGAAACACCATATATTTT CASSLEVGPGNTIYF
TRBD1 TRBJ1-2 once TRBV29-1 TGCAGCGTGGACAGACAGGGGGGTAGCTACACCTTC CSVDRQGGSYTF
TRBD2 TRBJ2-7 NA TRBV27 TGTGCCAGCAGCCCGCGACTAGCGGGTTACAACTCCTACGAGCAGTACTTC CASSPRLAGYNSYEQYF
TRBD2 TRBJ2-1 NA TRBV10-3 TGTGCCATCAACCCGACTAGCGGGGACAGAGATGAGCAGTTCTTC CAINPTSGDRDEQFF
NA TRBJ2-5 NA TRBV10-3 TGTGCCATCAGCACAGGGTATCGAGAGACCCAGTACTTC CAISTGYRETQYF
TRBD2 TRBJ2-5 NA TRBV6-5 TGTGCCAGCAGCCAGAGCGGGACGAGAGAGACCCAGTACTTC CASSQSGTRETQYF
NA TRBJ1-2 once TRBV9 TGTGCCAGCAGCCCCACTCCACAGGGCGCGGACTATGGCTACACCTTC CASSPTPQGADYGYTF
TRBD1 TRBJ2-2 once TRBV27 TGTGCCAGCAGTTTATCGAGGGACAGGGGGCGCGGCGGGGAGCTGTTTTTT CASSLSRDRGRGGELFF
TRBD2 TRBJ2-1 NA TRBV7-8 TGTGCCAGCAGCAACGGACTAGCGGGGGACAATGAGCAGTTCTTC CASSNGLAGDNEQFF
NA TRBJ1-6 NA TRBV7-2 TGTGCCAGCAGCTCAGTCGTCTCGAATTCACCCCTCCACTTT CASSSVVSNSPLHF
NA TRBJ2-3 NA TRBV28 TGTGCCAGCAGCCCCTATGGAGATACGCAGTATTTT CASSPYGDTQYF
NA TRBJ1-2 NA TRBV20-1 TGCAGTGTAGGGAGGACCCGTGGCTACACCTTC CSVGRTRGYTF
TRBD1 TRBJ1-2 NA TRBV5-1 TGCGCCAGCAGCGAAATCTGGGACAGGGATAACTATGGCTACACCTTC CASSEIWDRDNYGYTF
NA TRBJ2-2 many TRBV5-4 TGTGCCAGCAGCCCGGACTATTACACCGGGGAGCTGTTTTTT CASSPDYYTGELFF
TRBD2 TRBJ2-3 NA TRBV2 TGTGCCAGCGTAGCGGGAGCCTACACAGATACGCAGTATTTT CASVAGAYTDTQYF
TRBD1 TRBJ2-2 NA TRBV25-1 TGTGCCACCGCGGACAGGGGATCCGGGGAGCTGTTTTTT CATADRGSGELFF
TRBD2 TRBJ2-3 NA TRBV5-1 TGCGCCAGCAGCCTTGGACTAGCCGCAGATACGCAGTATTTT CASSLGLAADTQYF
NA TRBJ2-3 once TRBV18 TGTGCCAGCTCACTCTCACGGGCAGATACGCAGTATTTT CASSLSRADTQYF
TRBD2 TRBJ2-7 NA TRBV28 TGTGCCAGCAGTTTAAAGGGGGGCGGGGGGCGCCCCTACGAGCAGTACTTC CASSLKGGGGRPYEQYF
NA TRBJ1-6 NA TRBV30 TGTGCCTGGAAGCAGGGGCAGGGTTCACCCCTCCACTTT CAWKQGQGSPLHF
TRBD2 TRBJ2-1 few TRBV29-1 TGCAGCGTTGCTAGCGGGAGGGCTCGAGAGCAGTTCTTC CSVASGRAREQFF
NA TRBJ1-1 NA TRBV6-5 TGTGCCAGCAGGAAACTACAACGGGGCACTGAAGCTTTCTTT CASRKLQRGTEAFF
NA TRBJ2-6 NA TRBV19 TGTGCCAGTAGTATAGATCTTGTGGATGCTAGCTCTGGGGCCAACGTCCTGACTTTC CASSIDLVDASSGANVLTF
NA TRBJ1-1 NA TRBV10-3 TGTGCCAGGCCGGGTGCACAGGGCCCTCGTGGGGCTTTCTTT CARPGAQGPRGAFF
TRBD2 TRBJ2-3 NA TRBV19 TGTGCCAGTAGTACGGTACTAGCGGAGACAGATACGCAGTATTTT CASSTVLAETDTQYF